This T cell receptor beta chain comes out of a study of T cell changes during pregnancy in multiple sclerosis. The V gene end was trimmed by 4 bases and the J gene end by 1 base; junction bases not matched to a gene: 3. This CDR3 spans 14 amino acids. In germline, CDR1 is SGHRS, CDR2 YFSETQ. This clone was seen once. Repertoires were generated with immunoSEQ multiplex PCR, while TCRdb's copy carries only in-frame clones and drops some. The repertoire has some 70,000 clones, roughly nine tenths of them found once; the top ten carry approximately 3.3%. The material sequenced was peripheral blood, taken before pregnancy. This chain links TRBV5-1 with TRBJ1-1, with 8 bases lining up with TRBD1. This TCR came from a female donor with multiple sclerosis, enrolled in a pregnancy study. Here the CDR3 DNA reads TGCGCCAGCAGCCTGGGGACAGGGAACACTGAAGCTTTCTTT. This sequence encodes CASSLGTGNTEAFF. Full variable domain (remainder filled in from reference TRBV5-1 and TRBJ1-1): KAGVTQTPRYLIKTRGQQVTLSCSPISGHRSVSWYQQTPGQGLQFLFEYFSETQRNKGNFPGRFSGRQFSNSRSEMNVSTLELGDSALYLCASSLGTGNTEAFFGQGTRLTVV.